The sequence of this T cell receptor (beta chain) was determined in a study of response to subunit inactivated influenza vaccine. This clonotype occurred a few times. As yet, its antigen is unknown. Whole-study results and caveats: Each seasonal influenza vaccination recruits few new T cells, the authors suggested.

TCRdb independently ran MiXCR on the RT-PCR reads; one entry per CDR3 protein. The sample lists over 800,000 distinct CDR3 sequences, 21% occurring once. V was pared by 2 bases and J by 7 bases, with 12 bases between. The germline CDR1 and CDR2 sequences are KGHSH and LQKENI. CDR3 length: 14 residues. The source is a man aged 50 or older who received an inactivated influenza vaccine. The sequencing used PBMCs from blood, collected around 5 days after vaccination. This chain joins TRBV18 and TRBJ2-1; no clear D. For the CDR3, the DNA is TGTGCCAGCTCACCAACATACAGTCGGAATGAGCAGTTCTTC. As protein: CASSPTYSRNEQFF.